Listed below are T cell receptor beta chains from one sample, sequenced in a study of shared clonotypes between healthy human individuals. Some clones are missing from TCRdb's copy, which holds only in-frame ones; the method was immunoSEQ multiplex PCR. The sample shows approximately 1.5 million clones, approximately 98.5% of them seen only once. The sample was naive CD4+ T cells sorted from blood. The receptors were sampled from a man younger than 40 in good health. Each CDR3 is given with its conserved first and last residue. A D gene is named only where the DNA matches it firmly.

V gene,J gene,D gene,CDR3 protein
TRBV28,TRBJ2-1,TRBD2,CASRDRTSGSEQFF
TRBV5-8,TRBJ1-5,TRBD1,CASSKDRTGRF
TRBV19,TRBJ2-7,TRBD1,CASSIGDRGLYEQYF
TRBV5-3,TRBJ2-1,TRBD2,CARSQGLVLYNEQFF
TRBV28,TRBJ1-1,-,CASSLRPGNTEAFF
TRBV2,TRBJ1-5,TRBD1,CASSESPRQGDQPQHF
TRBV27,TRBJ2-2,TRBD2,CASSRLAGVIGELFF
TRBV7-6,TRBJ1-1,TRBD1,CASSPRGGSTEAFF
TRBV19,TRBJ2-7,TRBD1,CASSLPGQGAYEQYF
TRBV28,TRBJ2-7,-,CASSFPQLDKDEQYF
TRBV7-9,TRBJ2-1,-,CASSHQTGWSYNEQFF
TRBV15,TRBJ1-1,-,CATSSRNGGWPEAFF
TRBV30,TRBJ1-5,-,CAWKGLGNQPQHF
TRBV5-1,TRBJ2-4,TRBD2,CASSHGLAGPGNIQYF
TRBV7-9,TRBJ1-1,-,CASSNQGGTEAFF
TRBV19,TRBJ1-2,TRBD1,CASSGDRGFYGYTF
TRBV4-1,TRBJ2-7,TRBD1,CASSLQGAVGEEQYF
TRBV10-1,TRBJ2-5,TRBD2,CASSESWASGEETQYF
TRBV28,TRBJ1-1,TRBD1,CASRPPGGPTEAFF
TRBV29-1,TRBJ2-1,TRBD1,CSGRTGVTDEQFF
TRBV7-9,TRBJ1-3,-,CASSLVRASGNTIYF
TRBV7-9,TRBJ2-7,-,CASSLGPVNYEQYF
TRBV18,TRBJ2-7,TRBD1,CASSPGTASYEQYF
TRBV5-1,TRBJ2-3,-,CASSVSTDTQYF
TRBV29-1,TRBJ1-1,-,CSVESAGTEAFF
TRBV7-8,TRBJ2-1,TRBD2,CASSLFTSGRDEQFF
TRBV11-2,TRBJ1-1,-,CASSFWGPRVNTEAFF
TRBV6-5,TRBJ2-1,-,CASSVNLGNEQFF
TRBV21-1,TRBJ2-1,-,CASSKVTREQFF
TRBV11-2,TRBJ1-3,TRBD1,CASSVQGAAGNTIYF
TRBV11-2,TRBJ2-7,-,CASSGRTHRTSEQYF
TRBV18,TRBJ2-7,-,CASSPPWTALEQYF
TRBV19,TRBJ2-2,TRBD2,CASSISRNRLAGHTGELFF
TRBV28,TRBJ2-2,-,CASSHPIGGELFF
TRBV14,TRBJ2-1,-,CASSQAARHEQFF
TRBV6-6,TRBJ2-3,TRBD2,CASSLAGVPDTQYF
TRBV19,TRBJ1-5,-,CASSIGQAVYSNQPQHF
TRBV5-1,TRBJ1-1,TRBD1,CASSLDRGGTEAFF
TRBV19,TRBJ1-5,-,CASRSGAYQPQHF
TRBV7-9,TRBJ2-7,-,CASSLEGRPYEQYF
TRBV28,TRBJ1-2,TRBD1,CASSFRDRVLSGYTF
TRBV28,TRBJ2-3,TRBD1,CASSTNQGAADTQYF
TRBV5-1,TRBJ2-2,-,CASSPYSNTGELFF
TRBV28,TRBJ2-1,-,CASSSEVGDEQFF
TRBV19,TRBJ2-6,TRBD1,CASSTGGSGANVLTF
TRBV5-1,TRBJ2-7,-,CASSLDPGSQYEQYF
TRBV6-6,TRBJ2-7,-,CASSRTLYEQYF
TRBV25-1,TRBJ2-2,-,CASQGENTGELFF
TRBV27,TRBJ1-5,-,CASGWGRSYQPQHF
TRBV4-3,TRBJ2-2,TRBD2,CASSQGTSGRYGVYTGELFF
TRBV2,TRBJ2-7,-,CASSDVGTYYEQYF